Below, 8 T cell receptor beta chains from the same sample are listed, as sequenced in a study of radiation and T cells in renal cell carcinoma. The table came from immunoSEQ multiplex PCR; TCRdb's copy has only in-frame clones and leaves some out. The sample lists fewer than 200,000 clones, roughly nine tenths seen once, with 11% in the top ten. This sample's time point: blood 4 weeks post-SBRT, at nephrectomy. Described treatment: 15 Gy SBRT to primary tumor, nephrectomy 4 weeks later. Sequencing was performed on blood, taken from a patient whose treatment included radiotherapy and nephrectomy. Source of these receptors: a woman between 45 and 65 years old with renal cell carcinoma.

V is TRBV6-1 and J is TRBJ1-4; 9 bases align to TRBD1. This CDR3 is built from 14 residues. J lost 2 bases, V lost 8 bases, and 3 bases had no gene match. Germline V gives CDR1 MNHNS, CDR2 SASEGT. The CDR3 nucleotides are TGTGCCAGCGGGACAGGGTTTACTAATGAAAAACTGTTTTTT. Its translation is CASGTGFTNEKLFF.

J is TRBJ2-1 and V is TRBV7-6; 7 nucleotides align to TRBD2. The germline V gene has CDR1 SGHVS and CDR2 FNYEAQ. The V and J ends lost 8 bases and 1 base, in that order; junction bases with no gene match: 8. The CDR3 sequence is 15 residues long. CDR3 DNA: TGTGCCAGCGGTATGGGCGGGGGATCCTACAATGAGCAGTTCTTC. Translation: CASGMGGGSYNEQFF.

V is TRBV28 and J is TRBJ1-4; D possibly corresponds to TRBD1 (6 bases). Germline V lookup: CDR1 MDHEN, CDR2 SYDVKM. Deletions cut 6 bases from V and 4 bases from J, with 12 bases between. This CDR3 region has 14 residues. This CDR3 is CASSKQGINEKLFF. In DNA, the CDR3 is TGTGCCAGCAGCAAACAGGGTATTAATGAAAAACTGTTTTTT.

This chain links TRBV15 with TRBJ2-5, with D hard to call. The CDR3 length is 14 residues. Trimming removed 1 base at V and 5 bases at J, with 11 bases between. The germline CDR1 and CDR2 sequences are LNHNV and YYDKDF (reference sequence). The chain's CDR3 is CATSRGLQEETQYF. The DNA for the CDR3 is TGTGCCACCAGCAGAGGACTCCAGGAGGAGACCCAGTACTTC.

This clone was counted a single time. The chain couples TRBV7-9 to TRBJ2-3; D may match TRBD1 or TRBD2 (6 bases each). Germline CDR1 reads SEHNR; CDR2 reads FQNEAQ (reference sequence). CDR3 size: 14 residues. V dropped 8 bases and J dropped 4 bases, with 16 bases sitting between them. The CDR3 sequence is CASLHREAPDTQYF. CDR3 bases: TGTGCCAGCCTGCACAGGGAGGCCCCAGATACGCAGTATTTT.

The chain recombines TRBV19 with TRBJ1-5, with 9 nucleotides matching TRBD1. The V gene end was trimmed by 3 bases and the J gene end by 9 bases; junction bases not matched to a gene: 6. Germline assignment: CDR1 LNHDA and CDR2 SQIVND (reference sequence). CDR3 length equals 14 residues. The CDR3 sequence is CASSIRTGEWPQHF. As DNA, the CDR3 is TGTGCCAGTAGTATTCGGACAGGGGAATGGCCCCAGCATTTT.

The chain joins TRBV10-3 to TRBJ1-4, with no clear D. V lost 2 bases to trimming and J lost 8 bases, with 12 bases between them. The V gene's germline CDR1 is ENHRY and CDR2 SYGVKD. The CDR3 contains 14 residues. The CDR3 region is CAISEGSAGEKLFF. CDR3 coding DNA: TGTGCCATCAGTGAGGGGTCCGCCGGGGAAAAACTGTTTTTT.

This clone was recorded only once. J is TRBJ2-4 and V is TRBV5-1; D gene ambiguous. CDR1 is SGHRS and CDR2 is YFSETQ in the germline V gene. Trimming took off 3 bases at V and 0 bases at J, with 10 bases between the two ends. The CDR3 spans 15 residues. The CDR3 DNA reads TGCGCCAGCAGCTCAGGAATCTTAGCCAAAAACATTCAGTACTTC. Encoded protein: CASSSGILAKNIQYF.